This passage covers 9 T cell receptor beta chains from one sample sequenced in a study of CD8+ T cells in alopecia areata. Sequencing used cDNA as its template, made by extracting RNA and reverse transcribing it. TCRdb's copy holds only in-frame clones and misses some; the assay was immunoSEQ multiplex PCR. The top ten hold 20% to 25% of the sample, which has around 7,000 clones, around 71% seen once. Alopecia areata patients provided lesional scalp punch biopsies and peripheral blood, both collected for the study. Sequenced here: skin, sampled at week 0. These TCRs come from a human donor with alopecia areata.

This rearrangement joins TRBV30 to TRBJ1-2; 7 bases are a match to TRBD1. From germline, CDR1 is GTSNPN and CDR2 SVGIG (reference sequence). This CDR3 contains 17 residues. Trimming removed 3 bases from V and 0 bases from J; junction bases left unmatched: 13. CDR3 amino acids: CAWRGGLTGLTNYGYTF. DNA of the CDR3: TGTGCCTGGAGGGGGGGTCTGACAGGGCTAACTAACTATGGCTACACCTTC.

The chain combines TRBV6-5 with TRBJ2-3; the match to TRBD1 covers 8 bases. The germline gives CDR1 MNHEY, CDR2 SVGAGI. V dropped 7 bases and J dropped 6; count of bases not matched to a gene: 12. The CDR3 has 15 residues. The CDR3 DNA follows: TGTGCCAGCACCCACCCAGGGGGCTCTCTGGATACGCAGTATTTT. Encoded protein: CASTHPGGSLDTQYF.

The chain is built from TRBV6-1 and TRBJ1-2; D ambiguous. Germline CDR1 reads MNHNS; CDR2 reads SASEGT. This CDR3 spans 12 amino acids. The germline V and J ends were trimmed by 8 bases and 1 base, with 8 bases remaining between them. CDR3 sequence: CASGRYNYGYTF. For the CDR3, the DNA is TGTGCCAGCGGACGATATAACTATGGCTACACCTTC.

Concerning this clone: At one of its ends the junction is not consistent with the germline gene, which may arise from a read error. V and J are TRBV7-9 and TRBJ1-3; D may be TRBD1 (5 bases). The CDR3 runs to 15 residues. CDR1 and CDR2 (germline): SEHNR, FQNEAQ (reference sequence). The CDR3: CAGSGPGGAGNTIYF. CDR3 coding DNA: TGTGCCGGCAGCGGCCCCGGGGGTGCTGGAAACACCATATATTTT.

This chain uses TRBV10-3 with TRBJ2-1, with 11 nucleotides matching TRBD2. This CDR3 contains 16 residues. CDR1 and CDR2 from the germline V gene are ENHRY and SYGVKD. V shed 7 bases and J 7 bases; nucleotides not matched to a gene: 12. Here the CDR3 DNA reads TGTGCCATCACACCCGGGCTAGCGGGGGGCGTAAATGAGCAGTTCTTC. Translation gives CAITPGLAGGVNEQFF.

This clone is large (0.1 to 1%) in the sample. The rearrangement uses TRBV7-9 and TRBJ2-5; 7 bases map to TRBD2. The CDR3 covers 16 residues. The V gene's germline CDR1 is SEHNR and CDR2 FQNEAQ (reference sequence). The V segment lost 4 bases and the J segment 7 bases; nucleotides outside the gene matches: 15. CDR3 DNA: TGTGCCAGCAGCTCAAAGCGGGACCCCGGGCCTGGGACCCAGTACTTC. It encodes CASSSKRDPGPGTQYF.

The chain carries TRBV7-2 and TRBJ1-1; the match to TRBD1 covers 8 bases. The CDR3 runs to 13 residues. V lost 3 bases to trimming and J lost 6 bases; unmatched junction nucleotides: 3. Germline lookup yields CDR1 SGHTA and CDR2 FQGNSA. CDR3 in amino acids: CASSLDRVAEAFF. The CDR3 nucleotides are TGTGCCAGCAGCTTGGACAGGGTCGCTGAAGCTTTCTTT.

This clone was detected a few times. The rearrangement uses TRBV6-6 and TRBJ1-5; D unresolved. This CDR3 is 15 amino acids long. Trimming left V 4 bases short and J 0 bases short, with 10 bases between. Germline CDR1 reads MNHNY; CDR2 reads SVGAGI (reference sequence). The CDR3 DNA reads as TGTGCCAGCAGTTGGTCAAATCTTAGCAATCAGCCCCAGCATTTT. It encodes CASSWSNLSNQPQHF.

The V gene is TRBV5-4, the J gene TRBJ2-3, with TRBD2 matching 11 bases. This CDR3 is built from 16 residues. Germline loops: CDR1 SGHNT, CDR2 YYREEE (reference sequence). V lost 4 bases and J lost 6; bases outside the gene matches: 10. The CDR3 nucleotides read TGTGCCAGCAGCCGACTAGCGGGGTCGGTGGGGGATACGCAGTATTTT. This codes for CASSRLAGSVGDTQYF.